This TCR beta chain was documented in a study of T cells expressing NK-cell markers. Study details: According to the study, TCR beta repertoires originated from sorted CD3+CD56+NKG2C+, CD3+CD56+NKG2C- and CD3+CD56-NKG2C+ T cells.

As to this clonotype: What it binds is unknown.

Study-level results: These clonotypes additionally ranked first within the CD3+CD56-NKG2C+ fraction of a handful of donors. Dominant NKG2C+ clonotypes made up about 1.0-8% of CD8+ T cells in roughly 6 donors.

Reprocessing the 5' RACE reads, TCRdb reports a single entry for every CDR3 protein and omits DNA. The sample holds 250,000 to 300,000 distinct CDR3 sequences. The CDR3 is 18 amino acids. Germline values: CDR1 MGHRA, CDR2 YSYEKL. This clonotype was obtained from a woman aged 18 to 75 in good health. The V and J genes are TRBV4-1 and TRBJ2-3; the TRBD1 assignment by TCRdb is unverifiable without DNA. Sequencing was done on a sample of blood T cells: a sorted CD56 or NKG2C T cell subset, CD4+ or CD8+ T cells, or bulk PBMC T cells (not recorded which). CDR3 residues: CASSQGLGGARIEDTQYF.